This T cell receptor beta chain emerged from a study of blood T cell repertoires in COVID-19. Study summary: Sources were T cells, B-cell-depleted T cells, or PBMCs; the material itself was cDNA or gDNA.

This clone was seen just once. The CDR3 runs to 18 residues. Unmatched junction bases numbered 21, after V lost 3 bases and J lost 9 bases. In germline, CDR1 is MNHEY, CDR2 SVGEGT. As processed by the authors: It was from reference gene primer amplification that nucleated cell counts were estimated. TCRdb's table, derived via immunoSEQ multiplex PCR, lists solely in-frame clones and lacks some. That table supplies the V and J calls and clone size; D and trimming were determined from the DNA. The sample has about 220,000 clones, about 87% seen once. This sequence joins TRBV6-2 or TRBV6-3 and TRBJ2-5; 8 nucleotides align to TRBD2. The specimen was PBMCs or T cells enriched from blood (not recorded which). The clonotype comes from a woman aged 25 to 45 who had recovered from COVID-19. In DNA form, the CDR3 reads TGTGCCAGCAGTTATCTCCTTAATCCGGGACTAGGAGGGTATCCCCAGTACTTC. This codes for CASSYLLNPGLGGYPQYF.